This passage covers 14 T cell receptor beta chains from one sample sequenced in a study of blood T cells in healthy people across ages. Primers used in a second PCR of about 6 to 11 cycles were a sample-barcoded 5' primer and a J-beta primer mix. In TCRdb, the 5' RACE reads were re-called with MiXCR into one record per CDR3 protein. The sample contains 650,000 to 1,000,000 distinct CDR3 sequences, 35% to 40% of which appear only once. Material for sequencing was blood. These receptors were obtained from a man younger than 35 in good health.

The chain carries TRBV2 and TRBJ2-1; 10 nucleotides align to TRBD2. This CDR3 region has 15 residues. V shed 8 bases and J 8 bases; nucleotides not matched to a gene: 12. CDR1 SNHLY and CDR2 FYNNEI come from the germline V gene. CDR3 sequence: CASDLGLAGVDEQFF. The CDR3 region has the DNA TGTGCCAGCGATCTGGGGCTAGCGGGGGTAGATGAGCAGTTCTTC.

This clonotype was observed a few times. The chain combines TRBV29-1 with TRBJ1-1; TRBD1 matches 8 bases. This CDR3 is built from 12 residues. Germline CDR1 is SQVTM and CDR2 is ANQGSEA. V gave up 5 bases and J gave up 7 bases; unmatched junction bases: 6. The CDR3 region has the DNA TGCAGCGTTTATCCAGGGGGCAATGAAGCTTTCTTT. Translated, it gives CSVYPGGNEAFF.

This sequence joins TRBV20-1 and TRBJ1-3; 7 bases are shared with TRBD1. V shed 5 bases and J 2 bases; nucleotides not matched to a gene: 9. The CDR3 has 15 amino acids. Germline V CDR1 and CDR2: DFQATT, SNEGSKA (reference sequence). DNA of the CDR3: TGCAGTGCTGCCCCATCGGGACAGACTGGAAACACCATATATTTT. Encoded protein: CSAAPSGQTGNTIYF.

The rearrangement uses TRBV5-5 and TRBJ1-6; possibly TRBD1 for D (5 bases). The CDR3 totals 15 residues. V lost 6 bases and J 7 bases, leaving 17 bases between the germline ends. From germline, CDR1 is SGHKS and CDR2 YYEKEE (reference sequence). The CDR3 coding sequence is TGTGCCAGCAAGATTGGCGACAGCCCGAATTCACCCCTCCACTTT. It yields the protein CASKIGDSPNSPLHF.

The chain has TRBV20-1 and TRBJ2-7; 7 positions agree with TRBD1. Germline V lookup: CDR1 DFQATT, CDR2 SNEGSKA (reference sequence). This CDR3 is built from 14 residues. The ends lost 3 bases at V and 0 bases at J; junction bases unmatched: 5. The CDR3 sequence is CSASPTGSSYEQYF. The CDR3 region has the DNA TGCAGTGCTAGCCCGACAGGGAGCTCCTACGAGCAGTACTTC.

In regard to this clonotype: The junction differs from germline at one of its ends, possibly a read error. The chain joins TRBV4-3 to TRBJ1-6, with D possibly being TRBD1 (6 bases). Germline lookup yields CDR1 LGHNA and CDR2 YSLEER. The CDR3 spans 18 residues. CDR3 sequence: CASSQERGEGAYNSPPHF. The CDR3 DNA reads TGCGCCAGCAGCCAAGAAAGGGGGGAGGGCGCCTATAATTCACCCCCCCACTTT.

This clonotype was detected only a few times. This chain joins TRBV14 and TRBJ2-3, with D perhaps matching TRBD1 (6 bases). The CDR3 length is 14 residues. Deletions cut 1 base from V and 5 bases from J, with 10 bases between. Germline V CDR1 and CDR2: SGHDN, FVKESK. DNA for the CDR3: TGTGCCAGCAGCCAAGGACAGGTTATAGATACGCAGTATTTT. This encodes CASSQGQVIDTQYF.

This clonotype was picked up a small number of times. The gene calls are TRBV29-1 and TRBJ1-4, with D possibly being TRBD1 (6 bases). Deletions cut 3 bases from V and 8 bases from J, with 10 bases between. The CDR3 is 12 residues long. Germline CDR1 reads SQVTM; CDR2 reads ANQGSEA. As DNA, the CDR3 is TGCAGCGTTGAGGACAGAGGAGAAAAACTGTTTTTT. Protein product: CSVEDRGEKLFF.

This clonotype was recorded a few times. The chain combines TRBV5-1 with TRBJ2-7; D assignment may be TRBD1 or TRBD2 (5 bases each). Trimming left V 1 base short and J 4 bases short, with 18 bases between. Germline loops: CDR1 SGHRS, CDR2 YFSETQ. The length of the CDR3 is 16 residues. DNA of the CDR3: TGCGCCAGCAGCTTGTTAGAGGGATGGAAGGGGTACGAGCAGTACTTC. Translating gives CASSLLEGWKGYEQYF.

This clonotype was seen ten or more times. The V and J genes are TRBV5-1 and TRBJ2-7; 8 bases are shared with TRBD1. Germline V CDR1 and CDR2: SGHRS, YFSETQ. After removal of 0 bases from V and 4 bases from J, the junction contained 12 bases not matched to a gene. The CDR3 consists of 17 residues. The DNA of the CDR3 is TGCGCCAGCAGCTTGGTCCCACGGGACAGGAAGGGATACGAGCAGTACTTC. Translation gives CASSLVPRDRKGYEQYF.

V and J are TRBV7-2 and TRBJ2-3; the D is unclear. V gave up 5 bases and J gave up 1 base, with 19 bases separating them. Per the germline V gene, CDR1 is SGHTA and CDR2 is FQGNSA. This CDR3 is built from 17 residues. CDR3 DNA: TGTGCCAGCAGCGCCTCGTGGTTGGCAGGCCGCACAGATACGCAGTATTTT. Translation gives CASSASWLAGRTDTQYF.

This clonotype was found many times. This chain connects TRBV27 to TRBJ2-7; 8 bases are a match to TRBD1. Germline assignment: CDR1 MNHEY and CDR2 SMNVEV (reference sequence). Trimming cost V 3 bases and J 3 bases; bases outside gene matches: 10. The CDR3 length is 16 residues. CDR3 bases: TGTGCCAGCAGTTTGACTGGGACAGGATTTGACTACGAGCAGTACTTC. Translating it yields CASSLTGTGFDYEQYF.

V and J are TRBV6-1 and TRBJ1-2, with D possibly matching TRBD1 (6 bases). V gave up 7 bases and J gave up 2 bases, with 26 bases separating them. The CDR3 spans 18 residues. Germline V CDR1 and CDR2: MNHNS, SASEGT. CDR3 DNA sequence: TGTGCCAGCACCCCGAATAATAGGAGGGCAGGGGAAAACTATGGCTACACCTTC. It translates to CASTPNNRRAGENYGYTF.

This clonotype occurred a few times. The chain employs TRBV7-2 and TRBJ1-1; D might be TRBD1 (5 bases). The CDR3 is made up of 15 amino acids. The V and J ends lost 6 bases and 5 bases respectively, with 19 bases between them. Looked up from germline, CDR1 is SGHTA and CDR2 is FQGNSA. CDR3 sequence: CASRAPGRRGTEAFF. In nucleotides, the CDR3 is TGTGCCAGCAGAGCCCCAGGGAGGCGGGGGACTGAAGCTTTCTTT.